This T cell receptor beta chain was observed in a study of cytotoxic CD8 clonotypes in ibrutinib-treated CLL. Turning to the study itself: Ten to eleven relapsed/refractory, roughly 15 treatment-naive; around 18 IGHV unmutated. Per sample, productive templates averaged almost 260,000 and productive rearrangements averaged 94,082.

This clone has just a few counts. Its specificity is not known. The V gene end was trimmed by 4 bases and the J gene end by 3 bases; junction bases not matched to a gene: 4. The germline gives CDR1 SGHRS, CDR2 YFSETQ. The CDR3 covers 13 residues. Sequencing was performed with immunoSEQ multiplex PCR; in TCRdb, only in-frame clones are kept and a portion is missing. The top ten hold roughly 6% of the sample, which has approximately 350,000 clones, 67% seen once. The study, taken as a whole, reports: Public clonotypes were seen rarely and were contracted or stable on treatment. Baseline clonality was higher than in age-matched healthy donors and moved in step with circulating CD8+ T-cell counts.

This sequence was found in a human donor with chronic lymphocytic leukemia. The rearrangement joins TRBV5-1 to TRBJ2-7, with TRBD2 identical over 7 bases. The sample consisted of PBMCs, taken after 36 months of ibrutinib treatment. This CDR3 reads CASSPGEGYEQYF. The CDR3 DNA sequence: TGCGCCAGCAGCCCGGGGGAGGGCTACGAGCAGTACTTC. Complete variable domain (other parts from reference TRBV5-1 and TRBJ2-7): KAGVTQTPRYLIKTRGQQVTLSCSPISGHRSVSWYQQTPGQGLQFLFEYFSETQRNKGNFPGRFSGRQFSNSRSEMNVSTLELGDSALYLCASSPGEGYEQYFGPGTRLTVT.